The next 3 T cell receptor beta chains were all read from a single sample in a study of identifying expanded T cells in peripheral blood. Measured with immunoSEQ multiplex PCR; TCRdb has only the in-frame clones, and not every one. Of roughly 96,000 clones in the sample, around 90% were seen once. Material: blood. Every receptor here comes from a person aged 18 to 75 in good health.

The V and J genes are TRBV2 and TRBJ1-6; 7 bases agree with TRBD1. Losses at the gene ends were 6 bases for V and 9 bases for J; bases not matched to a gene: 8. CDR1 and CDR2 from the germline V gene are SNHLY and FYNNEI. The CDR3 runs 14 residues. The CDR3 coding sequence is TGTGCCAGCAGCTACAGGGGAGGTGGTTCACCCCTCCACTTT. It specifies CASSYRGGGSPLHF.

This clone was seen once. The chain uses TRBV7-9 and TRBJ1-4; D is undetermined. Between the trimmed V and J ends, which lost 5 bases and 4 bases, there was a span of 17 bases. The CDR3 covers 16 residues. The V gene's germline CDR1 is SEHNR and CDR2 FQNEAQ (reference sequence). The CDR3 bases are TGTGCCAGCAGCCTCGGGGTCGGGCAGCTTAATGAAAAACTGTTTTTT. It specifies CASSLGVGQLNEKLFF.

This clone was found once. The CDR3 reads CASGRQGDYGYTF. Here the CDR3 DNA reads TGTGCCAGCGGACGACAGGGGGACTATGGCTACACCTTC. This chain uses TRBV7-9 with TRBJ1-2, with 9 bases that match TRBD1. Germline CDR1 is SEHNR and CDR2 is FQNEAQ (reference sequence). The CDR3 runs to 13 residues. J lost 3 bases, V lost 8 bases, and 4 bases had no gene match.